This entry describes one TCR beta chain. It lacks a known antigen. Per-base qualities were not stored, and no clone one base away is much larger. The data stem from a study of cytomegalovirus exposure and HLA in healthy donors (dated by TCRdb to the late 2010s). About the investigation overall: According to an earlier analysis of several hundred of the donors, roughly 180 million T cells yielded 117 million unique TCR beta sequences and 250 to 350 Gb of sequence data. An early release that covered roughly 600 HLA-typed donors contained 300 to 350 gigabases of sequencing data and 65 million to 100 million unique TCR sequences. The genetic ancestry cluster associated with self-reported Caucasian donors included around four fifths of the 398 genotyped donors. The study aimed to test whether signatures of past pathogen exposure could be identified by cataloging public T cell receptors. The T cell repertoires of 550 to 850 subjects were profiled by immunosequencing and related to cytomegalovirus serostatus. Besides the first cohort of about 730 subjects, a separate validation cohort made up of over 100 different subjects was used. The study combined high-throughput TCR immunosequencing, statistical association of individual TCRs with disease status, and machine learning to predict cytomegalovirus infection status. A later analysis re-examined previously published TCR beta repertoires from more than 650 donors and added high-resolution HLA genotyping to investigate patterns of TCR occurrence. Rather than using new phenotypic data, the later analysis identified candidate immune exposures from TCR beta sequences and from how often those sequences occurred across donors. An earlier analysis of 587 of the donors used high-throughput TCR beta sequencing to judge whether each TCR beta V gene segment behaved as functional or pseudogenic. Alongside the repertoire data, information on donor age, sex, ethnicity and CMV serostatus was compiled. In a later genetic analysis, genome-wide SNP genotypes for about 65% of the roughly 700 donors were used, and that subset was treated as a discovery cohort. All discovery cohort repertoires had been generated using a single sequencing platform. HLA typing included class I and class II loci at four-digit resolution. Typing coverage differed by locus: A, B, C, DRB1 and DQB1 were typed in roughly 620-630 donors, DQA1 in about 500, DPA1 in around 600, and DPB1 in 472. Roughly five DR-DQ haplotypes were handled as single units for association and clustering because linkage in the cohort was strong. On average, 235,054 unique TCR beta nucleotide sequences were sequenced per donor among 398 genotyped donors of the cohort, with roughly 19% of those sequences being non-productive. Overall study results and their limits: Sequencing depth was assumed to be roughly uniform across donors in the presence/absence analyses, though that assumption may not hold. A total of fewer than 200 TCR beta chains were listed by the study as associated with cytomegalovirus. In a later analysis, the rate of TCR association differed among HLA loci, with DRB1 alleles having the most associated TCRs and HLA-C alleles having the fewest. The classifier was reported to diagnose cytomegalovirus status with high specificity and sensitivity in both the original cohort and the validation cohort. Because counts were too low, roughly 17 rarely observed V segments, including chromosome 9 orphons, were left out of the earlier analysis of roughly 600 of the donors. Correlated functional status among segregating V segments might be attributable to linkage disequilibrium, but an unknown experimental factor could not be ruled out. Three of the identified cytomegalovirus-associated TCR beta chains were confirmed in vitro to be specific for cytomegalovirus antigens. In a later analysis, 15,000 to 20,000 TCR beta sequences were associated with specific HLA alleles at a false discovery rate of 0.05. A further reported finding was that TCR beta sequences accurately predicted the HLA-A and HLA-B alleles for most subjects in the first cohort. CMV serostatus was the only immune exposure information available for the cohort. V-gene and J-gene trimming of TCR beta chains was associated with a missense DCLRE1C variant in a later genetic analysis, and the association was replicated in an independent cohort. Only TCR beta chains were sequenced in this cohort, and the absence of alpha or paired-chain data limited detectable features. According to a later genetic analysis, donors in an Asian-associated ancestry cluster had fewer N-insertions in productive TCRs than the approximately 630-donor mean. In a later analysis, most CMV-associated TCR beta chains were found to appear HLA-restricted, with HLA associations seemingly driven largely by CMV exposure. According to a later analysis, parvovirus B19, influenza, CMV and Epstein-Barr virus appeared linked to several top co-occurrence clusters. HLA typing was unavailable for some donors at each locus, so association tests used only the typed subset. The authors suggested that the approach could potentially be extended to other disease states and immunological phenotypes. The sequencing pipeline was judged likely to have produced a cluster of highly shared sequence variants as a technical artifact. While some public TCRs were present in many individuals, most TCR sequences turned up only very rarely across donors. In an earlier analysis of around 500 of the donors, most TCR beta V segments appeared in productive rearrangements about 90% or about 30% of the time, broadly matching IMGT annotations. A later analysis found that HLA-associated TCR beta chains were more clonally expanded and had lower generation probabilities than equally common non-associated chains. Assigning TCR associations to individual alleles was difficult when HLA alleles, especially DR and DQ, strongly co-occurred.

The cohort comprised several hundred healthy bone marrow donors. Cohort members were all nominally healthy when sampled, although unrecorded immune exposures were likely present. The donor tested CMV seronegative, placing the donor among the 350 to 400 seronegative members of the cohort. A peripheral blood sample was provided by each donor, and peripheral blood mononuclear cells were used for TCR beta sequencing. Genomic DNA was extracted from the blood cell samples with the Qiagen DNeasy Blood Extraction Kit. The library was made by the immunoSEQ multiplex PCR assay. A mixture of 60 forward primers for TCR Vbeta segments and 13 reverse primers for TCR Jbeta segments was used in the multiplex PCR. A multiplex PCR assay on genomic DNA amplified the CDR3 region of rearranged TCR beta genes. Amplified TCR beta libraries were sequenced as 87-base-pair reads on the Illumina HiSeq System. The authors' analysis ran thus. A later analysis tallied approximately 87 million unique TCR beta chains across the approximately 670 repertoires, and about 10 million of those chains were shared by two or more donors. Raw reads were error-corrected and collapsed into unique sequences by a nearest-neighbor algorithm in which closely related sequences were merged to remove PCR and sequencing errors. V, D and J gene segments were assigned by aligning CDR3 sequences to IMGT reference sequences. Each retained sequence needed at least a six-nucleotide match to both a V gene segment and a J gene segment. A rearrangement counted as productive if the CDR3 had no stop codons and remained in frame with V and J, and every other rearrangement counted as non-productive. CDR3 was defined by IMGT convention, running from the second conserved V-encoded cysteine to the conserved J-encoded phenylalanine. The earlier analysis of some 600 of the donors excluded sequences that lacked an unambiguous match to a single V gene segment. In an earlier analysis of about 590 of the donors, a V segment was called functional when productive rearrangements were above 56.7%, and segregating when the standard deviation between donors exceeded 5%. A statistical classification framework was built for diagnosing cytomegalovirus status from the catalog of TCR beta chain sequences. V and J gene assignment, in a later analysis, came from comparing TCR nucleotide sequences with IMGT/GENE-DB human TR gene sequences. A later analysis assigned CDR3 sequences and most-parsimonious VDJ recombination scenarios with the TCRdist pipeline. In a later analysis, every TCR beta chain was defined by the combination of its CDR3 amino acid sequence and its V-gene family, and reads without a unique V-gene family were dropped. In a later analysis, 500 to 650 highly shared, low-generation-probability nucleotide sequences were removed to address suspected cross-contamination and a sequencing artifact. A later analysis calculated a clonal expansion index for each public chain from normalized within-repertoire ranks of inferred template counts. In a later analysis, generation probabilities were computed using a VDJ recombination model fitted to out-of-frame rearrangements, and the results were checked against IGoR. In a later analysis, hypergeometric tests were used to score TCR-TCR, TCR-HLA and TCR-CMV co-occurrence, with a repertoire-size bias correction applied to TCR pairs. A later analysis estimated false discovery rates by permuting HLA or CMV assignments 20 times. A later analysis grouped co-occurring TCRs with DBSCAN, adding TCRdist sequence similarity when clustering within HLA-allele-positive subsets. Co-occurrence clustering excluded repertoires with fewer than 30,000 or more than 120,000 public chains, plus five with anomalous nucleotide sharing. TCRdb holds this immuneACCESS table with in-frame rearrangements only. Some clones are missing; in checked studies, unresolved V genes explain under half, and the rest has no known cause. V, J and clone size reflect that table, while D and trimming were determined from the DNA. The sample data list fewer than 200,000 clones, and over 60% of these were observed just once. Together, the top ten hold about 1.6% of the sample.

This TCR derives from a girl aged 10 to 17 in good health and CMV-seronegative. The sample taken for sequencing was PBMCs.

The DNA sequence is as follows: TGTGCCAGCAGCCCCGCGACGGGGAGCTCCTACGAGCAGTACTTC. Its translation reads: CASSPATGSSYEQYF. The rearrangement joined TRBV9 to TRBJ2-7; the D gene is possibly TRBD2, with 5 bases matching. The CDR3, cysteine through phenylalanine, is 15 amino acids long. CDR3 DNA only is kept here, 45 bases in frame from base 1. V drops 4 bases and J drops 0 bases, leaving 14 bases in between. In the germline V gene, CDR1 corresponds to SGDLS and CDR2 to YYNGEE.